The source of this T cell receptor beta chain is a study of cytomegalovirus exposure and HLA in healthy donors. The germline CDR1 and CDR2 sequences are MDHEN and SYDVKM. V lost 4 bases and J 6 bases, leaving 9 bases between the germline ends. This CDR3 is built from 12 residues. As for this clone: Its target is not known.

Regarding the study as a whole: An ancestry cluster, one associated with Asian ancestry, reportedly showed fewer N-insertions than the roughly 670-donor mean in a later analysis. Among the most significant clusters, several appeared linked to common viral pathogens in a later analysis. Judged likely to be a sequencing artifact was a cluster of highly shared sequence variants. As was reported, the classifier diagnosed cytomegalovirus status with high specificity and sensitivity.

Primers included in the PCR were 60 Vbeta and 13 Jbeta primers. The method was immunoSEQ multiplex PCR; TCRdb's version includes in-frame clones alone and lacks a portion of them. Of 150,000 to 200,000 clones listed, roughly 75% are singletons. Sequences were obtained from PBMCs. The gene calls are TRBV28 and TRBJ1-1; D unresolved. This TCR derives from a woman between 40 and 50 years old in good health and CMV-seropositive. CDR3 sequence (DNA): TGTGCCAGCAGTTCGGAGTGGGCTGAAGCTTTCTTT. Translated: CASSSEWAEAFF.